Below, 2 T cell receptor beta chains from the same sample are listed, as sequenced in a study of STAT5B mutations in CD4+ large granular lymphocyte leukemia. Profiling relied on immunoSEQ multiplex PCR, and the TCRdb table lists in-frame clones only, not all of them. The profile covers just under 20,000 clones, with 84% appearing a single time and approximately 13% taken by the ten largest. The sequenced sample was CD4+ T cells from blood buffy coats. These receptor sequences come from a human donor in good health.

The chain recombines TRBV5-4 with TRBJ2-1, with 10 nucleotides matching TRBD2. CDR3 length: 14 amino acids. Germline V gives CDR1 SGHNT, CDR2 YYREEE (reference sequence). Unmatched junction bases numbered 6, after V lost 4 bases and J lost 8 bases. The CDR3 DNA reads as TGTGCCAGCAGCCCGGCTAGCGGGAGAGATGAGCAGTTCTTC. The encoded protein is CASSPASGRDEQFF.

The chain combines TRBV6-1 with TRBJ1-5; 7 bases map to TRBD1. CDR1 MNHNS and CDR2 SASEGT come from the germline V gene. The CDR3 is made up of 15 amino acids. The V and J ends lost 8 bases and 2 bases, in that order; junction bases with no gene match: 9. The CDR3 loop is CASQRGLEGNQPQHF. The CDR3, as DNA: TGTGCCAGCCAAAGGGGGCTTGAAGGCAATCAGCCCCAGCATTTT.